This T cell receptor beta chain emerged from a study of blood T cell repertoires in COVID-19. In the study overall: The United States, Italy and Spain were the sources of the acute and convalescent COVID-19 samples. PBMCs, B-cell-depleted T cells, or T cells provided the cDNA or gDNA that made up the material.

This clone turned up a few times. Trimming removed 0 bases from V and 2 bases from J, with 12 bases in between. Per the germline V gene, CDR1 is SGHTS and CDR2 is YDEGEE. CDR3 length: 15 amino acids. Using immunoSEQ multiplex PCR, the repertoire was profiled, and TCRdb retains in-frame clones only, with some absent. The sample has 130,000 to 150,000 clones, 80% to 90% seen once; the top ten hold roughly 8%. This sequence originates from a woman aged 55-69 years with COVID-19, enrolled during active disease. V and J are TRBV5-8 and TRBJ2-7; unclear D gene. The sequenced material came from peripheral blood. CDR3 region: CASSLGPDDTYEQYF. Written as DNA, the CDR3 is TGTGCCAGCAGCTTGGGACCCGACGACACCTACGAGCAGTACTTC.